This is a list of T cell receptor beta chains from one sample in a study of shared clonotypes between healthy human individuals. Sequenced by immunoSEQ multiplex PCR; TCRdb stores in-frame clones only, minus some. The top ten clones hold around 1.1% of a sample with about 2 million clones, around 96% of them seen once. The sequencing sample was made of naive CD8+ T cells sorted from blood. These receptor sequences come from a man between 18 and 35 years old in good health. CDR3s include the opening cysteine and the closing phenylalanine or tryptophan. Fields, in order: CDR3 length, clone size, V gene, D gene, J gene, CDR3 protein, CDR3 DNA. The D gene is left open where the match is weak. Some rows mark clone size as missing; the rest say once, few, many or name a class of expanded clone.

length: 15; size: .; V: TRBV2; D: TRBD1; J: TRBJ1-4; CDR3: CASSEVEGAREKLFF; DNA: TGTGCCAGCAGTGAAGTGGAGGGGGCGCGGGAAAAACTGTTTTTT
length: 16; size: .; V: TRBV6-5; D: TRBD1; J: TRBJ2-7; CDR3: CASSYGQGEKGYEQYF; DNA: TGTGCCAGCAGTTACGGACAGGGGGAGAAGGGGTACGAGCAGTACTTC
length: 16; size: once; V: TRBV7-3; D: .; J: TRBJ1-1; CDR3: CASSFGPQGPSFEAFF; DNA: TGTGCCAGCAGCTTTGGGCCACAGGGCCCATCTTTTGAAGCTTTCTTT
length: 16; size: .; V: TRBV11-2; D: .; J: TRBJ1-2; CDR3: CASTLLAGKKGYGYTF; DNA: TGTGCCAGCACCCTTTTGGCAGGCAAGAAAGGGTATGGCTACACCTTC
length: 13; size: .; V: TRBV6-6; D: .; J: TRBJ2-1; CDR3: CASSYSEGAEQFF; DNA: TGTGCCAGCAGTTACTCTGAAGGGGCTGAGCAGTTCTTC
length: 16; size: .; V: TRBV5-1; D: .; J: TRBJ2-1; CDR3: CASSFGWLATYNEQFF; DNA: TGCGCCAGCAGCTTTGGCTGGCTAGCGACCTACAATGAGCAGTTCTTC
length: 14; size: once; V: TRBV7-9; D: .; J: TRBJ2-7; CDR3: CASSLSLPSYEQYF; DNA: TGTGCCAGCAGCTTAAGCCTGCCCTCCTACGAGCAGTACTTC
length: 14; size: .; V: TRBV2; D: .; J: TRBJ1-4; CDR3: CAALEAGREEKLFF; DNA: TGTGCAGCTCTGGAAGCCGGACGGGAAGAAAAACTGTTTTTT
length: 18; size: .; V: TRBV13; D: .; J: TRBJ2-7; CDR3: CASSLGLYGQGSSYEQYF; DNA: TGTGCCAGCAGCTTAGGCTTGTATGGGCAGGGTAGCTCCTACGAGCAGTACTTC
length: 16; size: .; V: TRBV4-1; D: .; J: TRBJ2-3; CDR3: CASSQSEAVLTDTQYF; DNA: TGCGCCAGCAGCCAATCGGAGGCGGTGCTCACAGATACGCAGTATTTT
length: 18; size: .; V: TRBV10-2; D: .; J: TRBJ1-6; CDR3: CASSDLDGGGFYNSPLHF; DNA: TGCGCCAGCAGTGACCTTGACGGCGGGGGTTTCTATAATTCACCCCTCCACTTT
length: 15; size: .; V: TRBV28; D: TRBD2; J: TRBJ2-2; CDR3: CASSPIAGSTGELFF; DNA: TGTGCCAGCAGTCCCATAGCGGGTAGTACCGGGGAGCTGTTTTTT
length: 13; size: once; V: TRBV19; D: TRBD1; J: TRBJ1-1; CDR3: CASSMGQYSEAFF; DNA: TGTGCCAGTAGTATGGGACAGTACAGTGAAGCTTTCTTT
length: 14; size: .; V: TRBV13; D: .; J: TRBJ2-1; CDR3: CASSFTGIYNEQFF; DNA: TGTGCCAGCAGCTTCACCGGTATCTACAATGAGCAGTTCTTC
length: 13; size: .; V: TRBV30; D: .; J: TRBJ2-2; CDR3: CAWSVLGIGELFF; DNA: TGTGCCTGGAGTGTACTGGGAATCGGGGAGCTGTTTTTT
length: 16; size: .; V: TRBV10-2; D: TRBD2; J: TRBJ2-7; CDR3: CASSDGTSGIPYEQYF; DNA: TGCGCCAGCAGTGATGGGACTAGCGGGATCCCCTACGAGCAGTACTTC
length: 13; size: .; V: TRBV7-6; D: .; J: TRBJ2-7; CDR3: CASSPAASYEQYF; DNA: TGTGCCAGCAGCCCTGCGGCGTCCTACGAGCAGTACTTC
length: 17; size: .; V: TRBV7-9; D: .; J: TRBJ1-6; CDR3: CASSREPGSSYNSPLHF; DNA: TGTGCCAGCAGCAGGGAACCTGGGAGCTCCTATAATTCACCCCTCCACTTT
length: 13; size: .; V: TRBV7-8; D: TRBD2; J: TRBJ2-1; CDR3: CASSLGGVVEQFF; DNA: TGTGCCAGCAGCTTGGGAGGGGTGGTTGAGCAGTTCTTC
length: 14; size: .; V: TRBV7-6; D: .; J: TRBJ2-7; CDR3: CASSLGGRVSEQYF; DNA: TGTGCCAGCAGCTTAGGCGGCAGGGTATCCGAGCAGTACTTC
length: 16; size: once; V: TRBV7-9; D: .; J: TRBJ2-5; CDR3: CASSDSGTGYEETQYF; DNA: TGTGCCAGCAGCGACAGCGGGACAGGTTATGAAGAGACCCAGTACTTC
length: 16; size: .; V: TRBV7-2; D: .; J: TRBJ2-5; CDR3: CASSAGASIGWETQYF; DNA: TGTGCCAGCAGCGCGGGGGCTAGCATTGGCTGGGAGACCCAGTACTTC
length: 16; size: .; V: TRBV15; D: TRBD1; J: TRBJ2-3; CDR3: CATSPTGGAGADTQYF; DNA: TGTGCCACCAGCCCTACAGGGGGCGCAGGTGCAGATACGCAGTATTTT
length: 14; size: .; V: TRBV28; D: .; J: TRBJ1-1; CDR3: CASSLIEEQPEAFF; DNA: TGTGCCAGCAGTTTAATAGAGGAACAGCCTGAAGCTTTCTTT
length: 13; size: .; V: TRBV7-6; D: .; J: TRBJ2-7; CDR3: CASSRGEGNEQYF; DNA: TGTGCCAGCAGCAGGGGGGAAGGCAACGAGCAGTACTTC
length: 13; size: once; V: TRBV27; D: .; J: TRBJ2-1; CDR3: CASSFDRYNEQFF; DNA: TGTGCCAGCAGTTTCGACAGGTACAATGAGCAGTTCTTC
length: 13; size: once; V: TRBV7-8; D: TRBD1; J: TRBJ2-7; CDR3: CATVQGSSYEQYF; DNA: TGTGCCACCGTACAGGGGAGCTCCTACGAGCAGTACTTC
length: 16; size: .; V: TRBV30; D: TRBD1; J: TRBJ1-1; CDR3: CAWSGIGQGVNTEAFF; DNA: TGTGCCTGGAGCGGGATTGGACAGGGAGTGAACACTGAAGCTTTCTTT
length: 17; size: .; V: TRBV9; D: .; J: TRBJ1-2; CDR3: CASSVIPPGETDYGYTF; DNA: TGTGCCAGCAGCGTCATCCCACCAGGGGAGACAGACTATGGCTACACCTTC